The 30 T cell receptor beta chains reported below all come from one sample, sequenced in a study of T cell responses to AZD1222 COVID-19 vaccine. The data were produced by immunoSEQ multiplex PCR, yet TCRdb's version contains in-frame clones alone and is incomplete. This table has 120,000 or so clones, over 85% appearing once. The sample in question was peripheral blood, obtained 28 days after the second AZD1222 dose. The source is an adult who received the AZD1222 COVID-19 vaccine.

V usage is TRBV11-2 and J usage is TRBJ1-1, with TRBD1 as a possible D gene (5 bases). The CDR3 is 13 amino acids. V lost 5 bases and J 1 base, leaving 8 bases between the germline ends. Germline V gene data show CDR1 as SGHAT and CDR2 as FQNNGV. CDR3 in amino acids: CASSLTANTEAFF. The CDR3 DNA reads TGTGCCAGCAGCCTGACAGCGAACACTGAAGCTTTCTTT.

The chain carries TRBV13 and TRBJ1-1; maybe TRBD1 (5 bases). The CDR3 has 16 residues. The V gene lost 8 bases and the J gene lost 4 bases, with 23 bases spanning the gap. The germline gives CDR1 PRHDT, CDR2 FYEKMQ (reference sequence). Written as DNA, the CDR3 is TGTGCCAGCCTTAGCGGGGGTGTCGACGGGGGCACTGAAGCTTTCTTT. As protein: CASLSGGVDGGTEAFF.

This chain joins TRBV7-6 and TRBJ1-4, with 9 bases matching TRBD1. The CDR3 spans 17 residues. With 5 bases clipped from V and 5 bases from J, the junction kept 12 bases outside the gene matches. Per germline, CDR1 SGHVS and CDR2 FNYEAQ. The CDR3 DNA follows: TGTGCCAGCAGCCAGAGACAGGGGGTAAATCGGAATGAAAAACTGTTTTTT. This codes for CASSQRQGVNRNEKLFF.

The J gene is TRBJ2-2, the V gene TRBV11-2, with TRBD1 matching over 9 bases. This CDR3 is built from 14 residues. The germline V gene has CDR1 SGHAT and CDR2 FQNNGV. The V and J ends lost 4 bases and 6 bases, in that order; junction bases with no gene match: 3. This chain's CDR3 is CASSWDRAAGELFF. The CDR3 region has the DNA TGTGCCAGCAGCTGGGACAGGGCAGCCGGGGAGCTGTTTTTT.

V usage is TRBV7-3 and J usage is TRBJ2-2; D unclear. Per the germline V gene, CDR1 is SGHTA and CDR2 is FQGTGA. This CDR3 is built from 13 residues. V was cut by 5 bases and J by 5 bases, with 9 bases left in between. CDR3 in amino acids: CASSRIPTGELFF. The CDR3, as DNA: TGTGCCAGCAGCCGCATCCCTACCGGGGAGCTGTTTTTT. The whole variable domain, remainder taken from reference TRBV7-3 and TRBJ2-2, is GAGVSQTPSNKVTEKGKYVELRCDPISGHTALYWYRQSLGQGPEFLIYFQGTGAADDSGLPNDRFFAVRPEGSVSTLKIQRTERGDSAVYLCASSRIPTGELFFGEGSRLTVL.

The rearrangement joins TRBV29-1 to TRBJ1-1; TRBD1 might be the D (5 bases). The V gene's germline CDR1 is SQVTM and CDR2 ANQGSEA. V lost 6 bases and J lost 1, with 15 bases in between. There are 14 residues in the CDR3. For the CDR3, the DNA is TGCAGCGTCAAAGACCAGAGGGGGAACACTGAAGCTTTCTTT. Its protein is CSVKDQRGNTEAFF.

V gene TRBV7-9 combines with J gene TRBJ1-6; a weak D match, TRBD1 (6 bases). Germline loops: CDR1 SEHNR, CDR2 FQNEAQ (reference sequence). CDR3 length equals 13 residues. V lost 5 bases and J lost 11, with 13 bases in between. CDR3 DNA: TGTGCCAGCAGCCGGACAGAATACGCACCCCTCCACTTT. Protein: CASSRTEYAPLHF.

The rearrangement uses TRBV20-1 and TRBJ1-5; D unclear. The V end lost 3 bases, the J end lost 3 bases, and 6 bases lay between the germline ends. The V gene's germline CDR1 is DFQATT and CDR2 SNEGSKA (reference sequence). The CDR3 contains 12 residues. The CDR3 spells CSASPNNQPQHF. The CDR3 DNA follows: TGCAGTGCTAGTCCGAACAATCAGCCCCAGCATTTT.

The chain is built from TRBV7-6 and TRBJ2-7; 8 bases map to TRBD2. This CDR3 is built from 16 residues. Germline values: CDR1 SGHVS, CDR2 FNYEAQ. Trimming at V came to 1 base and at J to 2 bases, leaving 7 bases not matched to a gene. The CDR3 spells CASSLGQRGLTYEQYF. The CDR3 nucleotides are TGTGCCAGCAGCTTAGGACAGCGGGGGCTCACCTACGAGCAGTACTTC. The full variable domain, with the rest looked up from reference TRBV7-6 and TRBJ2-7, is GAGVSQSPRYKVTKRGQDVALRCDPISGHVSLYWYRQALGQGPEFLTYFNYEAQQDKSGLPNDRFSAERPEGSISTLTIQRTEQRDSAMYRCASSLGQRGLTYEQYFGPGTRLTVT.

CDR3 nucleotide sequence: TGTGCCAGCAGTTCAGGGGTCAGGGGCTACGAGCAGTACTTC. Amino acid sequence: CASSSGVRGYEQYF. The chain employs TRBV27 and TRBJ2-7, with D perhaps TRBD1 (6 bases). Germline CDR1 reads MNHEY; CDR2 reads SMNVEV (reference sequence). The V and J ends lost 4 bases and 3 bases respectively, with 13 bases between them. The CDR3 covers 14 residues.

The gene calls are TRBV30 and TRBJ1-1; D is ambiguous. The CDR3 runs 12 residues. Trimming removed 6 bases at V and 1 base at J, with 9 bases between. Germline CDR1 is GTSNPN and CDR2 is SVGIG (reference sequence). In DNA form, the CDR3 reads TGTGCCTGCATCTCCCAGAACACTGAAGCTTTCTTT. Amino acids: CACISQNTEAFF.

The rearrangement uses TRBV27 and TRBJ1-5; 8 nucleotides line up with TRBD1. The V segment lost 0 bases and the J segment 5 bases; nucleotides outside the gene matches: 3. The CDR3 extends over 15 amino acids. Germline V gene data show CDR1 as MNHEY and CDR2 as SMNVEV (reference sequence). CDR3 nucleotide sequence: TGTGCCAGCAGTTTATCATGGACAGGGTATCAGCCCCAGCATTTT. Residues: CASSLSWTGYQPQHF.

The chain joins TRBV7-8 to TRBJ2-7; 11 positions match TRBD2. With V trimmed by 4 bases and J by 11 bases, 13 bases remained unmatched. This CDR3 comprises 15 residues. CDR1 is SGHVS, CDR2 FQNEAQ, per germline. CDR3 sequence (DNA): TGTGCCAGCAGCTCCCCCGGGACTAGCGGACCGGTTGAGTACTTC. Translating it yields CASSSPGTSGPVEYF.

The J gene is TRBJ2-7, the V gene TRBV6-5; possibly TRBD1 for D (5 bases). Germline V lookup: CDR1 MNHEY, CDR2 SVGAGI. The V end was cut by 7 bases, the J end by 0 bases, with 13 bases between. There are 14 residues in the CDR3. The CDR3 sequence: CASTWPGISYEQYF. As DNA, the CDR3 is TGTGCCAGCACTTGGCCAGGGATCTCCTACGAGCAGTACTTC.

This clone was observed once. V and J are TRBV5-1 and TRBJ2-7; 9 nucleotides align to TRBD2. CDR1 is SGHRS, CDR2 YFSETQ, per germline. This CDR3 is built from 15 residues. The V segment lost 1 base and the J segment 2 bases; nucleotides outside the gene matches: 4. Written as DNA, the CDR3 is TGCGCCAGCAGCTTGATGACTAGCGGAACCTACGAGCAGTACTTC. Encoded protein: CASSLMTSGTYEQYF.

The chain carries TRBV7-9 and TRBJ1-1; TRBD1 matches 9 bases. Germline lookup yields CDR1 SEHNR and CDR2 FQNEAQ (reference sequence). With 0 bases clipped from V and 1 base from J, the junction kept 6 bases outside the gene matches. The CDR3 loop spans 17 amino acids. The CDR3 sequence is CASSLAPWGQGNTEAFF. The CDR3 DNA is TGTGCCAGCAGCTTAGCCCCCTGGGGACAGGGGAACACTGAAGCTTTCTTT. The full variable domain, completed using reference TRBV7-9 and TRBJ1-1, is DTGVSQNPRHKITKRGQNVTFRCDPISEHNRLYWYRQTLGQGPEFLTYFQNEAQLEKSRLLSDRFSAERPKGSFSTLEIQRTEQGDSAMYLCASSLAPWGQGNTEAFFGQGTRLTVV.

V and J are TRBV7-9 and TRBJ1-2; perhaps TRBD1 as D (5 bases). V gave up 4 bases and J gave up 4 bases, with 10 bases separating them. CDR3 length: 13 amino acids. Per germline, CDR1 SEHNR and CDR2 FQNEAQ (reference sequence). CDR3 loop: CASSSGTLYGYTF. The CDR3 nucleotides read TGTGCCAGCAGCTCCGGGACTCTCTATGGCTACACCTTC.

This rearrangement joins TRBV29-1 to TRBJ2-5; maybe TRBD2 (5 bases). Germline CDR1 SQVTM, CDR2 ANQGSEA. The CDR3 extends over 14 amino acids. V lost 5 bases and J lost 5, with 18 bases in between. Here the CDR3 reads CSVSVTTTSETQYF. Here the CDR3 DNA reads TGCAGCGTTAGTGTGACTACCACGTCGGAGACCCAGTACTTC.

The chain joins TRBV3-1 (or the pseudogene TRBV3-2) to TRBJ1-1; unclear D gene. Looked up from germline, CDR1 is LGHDT and CDR2 is YNNKEL (reference sequence). The CDR3 covers 12 residues. The ends were cut back, 1 base at V and 8 bases at J, with 8 bases in the middle. CDR3 coding DNA: TGTGCCAGCAGCCAAGCCCGACTGGAAGCTTTCTTT. Translating gives CASSQARLEAFF.

The chain carries TRBV29-1 and TRBJ1-1; 11 positions match TRBD1. CDR1 SQVTM and CDR2 ANQGSEA come from the germline V gene. The CDR3 length is 13 residues. The V segment lost 5 bases and the J segment 3 bases; nucleotides outside the gene matches: 2. The CDR3 loop is CSVLGQGDTEAFF. In nucleotides, the CDR3 is TGCAGCGTTTTGGGACAGGGGGACACTGAAGCTTTCTTT.

This sequence joins TRBV5-1 and TRBJ1-5; D unclear. This CDR3 comprises 16 residues. Trimming removed 0 bases at V and 0 bases at J, with 10 bases between. Germline CDR1 and CDR2: SGHRS and YFSETQ. The CDR3 DNA follows: TGCGCCAGCAGCTTGGATGGGTCCTATAGCAATCAGCCCCAGCATTTT. Its protein product is CASSLDGSYSNQPQHF.

This chain uses TRBV24-1 with TRBJ1-1; D not resolved. Looked up from germline, CDR1 is KGHDR and CDR2 is SFDVKD. This CDR3 is 13 amino acids long. V lost 4 bases and J 1 base, leaving 6 bases between the germline ends. The CDR3 region is CATSESGNTEAFF. In DNA, the CDR3 is TGTGCCACCAGTGAGTCGGGGAACACTGAAGCTTTCTTT.

The chain couples TRBV7-9 to TRBJ1-1; TRBD1 agrees at 9 bases. This CDR3 has 14 amino acids. The ends lost 1 base at V and 7 bases at J; junction bases unmatched: 4. Germline CDR1 SEHNR, CDR2 FQNEAQ (reference sequence). The CDR3 region is CASSLGDREGEAFF. CDR3 nucleotide sequence: TGTGCCAGCAGCTTAGGGGACAGGGAGGGTGAAGCTTTCTTT.

The genes are TRBV3-1 (or the pseudogene TRBV3-2) and TRBJ2-2; D uncertain. Germline lookup yields CDR1 LGHDT and CDR2 YNNKEL (reference sequence). There are 14 residues in the CDR3. V lost 2 bases and J lost 0, with 4 bases in between. CDR3 nucleotides: TGTGCCAGCAGCCAACAGGCGAACACCGGGGAGCTGTTTTTT. Translated: CASSQQANTGELFF.

The rearrangement joins TRBV6-2 or TRBV6-3 to TRBJ2-7; 9 bases fit TRBD2. Germline CDR1 is MNHEY and CDR2 is SVGEGT. The CDR3 has 17 residues. V was clipped by 2 bases and J by 3 bases; unmatched bases: 11. The CDR3 DNA follows: TGTGCCAGCAGTTACGGGTGGCGGGGGGGCCGAAGCTACGAGCAGTACTTC. This sequence encodes CASSYGWRGGRSYEQYF.

This clone was observed once. The V call is TRBV29-1, the J call TRBJ1-6; 10 bases match TRBD1. J gave up 8 bases and V 6 bases, and 7 bases lay outside the gene matches. CDR3 size: 14 residues. Looked up from germline, CDR1 is SQVTM and CDR2 is ANQGSEA. The CDR3 region is CSVGTGDKDSPLHF. CDR3 in DNA: TGCAGCGTCGGGACAGGGGATAAGGATTCACCCCTCCACTTT.

V gene TRBV27 combines with J gene TRBJ2-4; 9 bases match TRBD2. The length of the CDR3 is 15 residues. J was trimmed by 2 bases and V by 6 bases; bases with no gene match: 5. Germline CDR1 MNHEY, CDR2 SMNVEV (reference sequence). CDR3 region: CASRLAGDPKNIQYF. As DNA, the CDR3 is TGTGCCAGCAGATTAGCGGGAGATCCCAAAAACATTCAGTACTTC.

This clone was observed a single time. The V gene is TRBV7-9, the J gene TRBJ2-7; 11 bases map to TRBD2. Germline values: CDR1 SEHNR, CDR2 FQNEAQ (reference sequence). With 5 bases clipped from V and 6 bases from J, the junction kept 6 bases outside the gene matches. This CDR3 is built from 14 residues. In nucleotides, the CDR3 is TGTGCCAGCAGCATACTAGCGGGAGTCTCCGAGCAGTACTTC. Its protein product is CASSILAGVSEQYF.

This rearrangement joins TRBV29-1 to TRBJ2-2; possible D gene TRBD1, 5 bases. Germline loops: CDR1 SQVTM, CDR2 ANQGSEA. This CDR3 contains 13 residues. V lost 4 bases and J lost 7, with 13 bases in between. The CDR3 DNA is TGCAGCGTTGTGAAAGGGGCAGGCGGGGAGCTGTTTTTT. As protein: CSVVKGAGGELFF.

This clone turned up a few times. This chain's CDR3 is CASSLLTGQGAINEQFF. Written as DNA, the CDR3 is TGTGCCAGCAGCTTATTAACAGGACAGGGGGCAATTAATGAGCAGTTCTTC. This rearrangement joins TRBV11-2 to TRBJ2-1, with TRBD1 identical over 11 bases. V shed 2 bases and J 7 bases; nucleotides not matched to a gene: 10. The CDR3 is 17 amino acids. Germline V gene data show CDR1 as SGHAT and CDR2 as FQNNGV.